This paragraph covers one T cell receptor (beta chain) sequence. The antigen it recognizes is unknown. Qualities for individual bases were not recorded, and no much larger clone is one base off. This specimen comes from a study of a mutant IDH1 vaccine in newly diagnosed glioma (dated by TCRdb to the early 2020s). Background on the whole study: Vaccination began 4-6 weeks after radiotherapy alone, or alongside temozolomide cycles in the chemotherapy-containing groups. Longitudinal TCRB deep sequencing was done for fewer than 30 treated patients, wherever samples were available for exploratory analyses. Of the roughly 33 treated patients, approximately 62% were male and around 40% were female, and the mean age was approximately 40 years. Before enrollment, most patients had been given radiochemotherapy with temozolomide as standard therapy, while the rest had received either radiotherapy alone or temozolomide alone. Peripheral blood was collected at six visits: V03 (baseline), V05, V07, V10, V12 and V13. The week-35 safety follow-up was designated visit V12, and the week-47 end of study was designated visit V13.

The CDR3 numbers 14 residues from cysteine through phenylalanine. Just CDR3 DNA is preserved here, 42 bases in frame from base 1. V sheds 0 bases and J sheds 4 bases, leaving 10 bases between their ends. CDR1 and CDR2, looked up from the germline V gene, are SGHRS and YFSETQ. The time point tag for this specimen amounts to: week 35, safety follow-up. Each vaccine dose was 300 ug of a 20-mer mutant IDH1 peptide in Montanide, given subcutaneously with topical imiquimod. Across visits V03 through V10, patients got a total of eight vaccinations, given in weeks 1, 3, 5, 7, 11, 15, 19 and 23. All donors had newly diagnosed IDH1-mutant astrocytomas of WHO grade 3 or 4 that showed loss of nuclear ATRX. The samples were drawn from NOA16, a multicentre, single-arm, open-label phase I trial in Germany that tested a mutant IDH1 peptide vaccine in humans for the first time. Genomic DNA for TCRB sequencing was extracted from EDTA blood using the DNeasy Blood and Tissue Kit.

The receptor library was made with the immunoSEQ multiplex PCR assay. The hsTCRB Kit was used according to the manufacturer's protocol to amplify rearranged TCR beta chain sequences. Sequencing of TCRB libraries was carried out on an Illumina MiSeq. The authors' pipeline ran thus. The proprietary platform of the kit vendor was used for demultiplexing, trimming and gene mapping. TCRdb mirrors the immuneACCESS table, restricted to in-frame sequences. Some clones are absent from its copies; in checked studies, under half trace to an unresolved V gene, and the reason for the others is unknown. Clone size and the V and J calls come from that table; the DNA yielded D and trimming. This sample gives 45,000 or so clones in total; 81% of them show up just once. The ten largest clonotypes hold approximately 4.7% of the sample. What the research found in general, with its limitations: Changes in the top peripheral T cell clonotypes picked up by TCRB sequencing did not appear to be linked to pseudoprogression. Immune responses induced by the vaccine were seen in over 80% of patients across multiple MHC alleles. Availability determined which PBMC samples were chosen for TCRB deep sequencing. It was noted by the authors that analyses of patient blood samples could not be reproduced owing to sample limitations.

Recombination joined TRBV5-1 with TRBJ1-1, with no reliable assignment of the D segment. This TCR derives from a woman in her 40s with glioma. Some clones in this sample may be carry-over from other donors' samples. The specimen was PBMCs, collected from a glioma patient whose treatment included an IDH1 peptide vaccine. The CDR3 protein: CASSLVASGTEAFF. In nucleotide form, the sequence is TGCGCCAGCAGCTTGGTCGCCAGTGGCACTGAAGCTTTCTTT.